This paragraph covers one T cell receptor (beta chain) sequence. The method was immunoSEQ multiplex PCR; TCRdb's version includes in-frame clones alone and lacks a portion of them. The repertoire holds about 56,000 clones, roughly 92% seen once, with around 4% in the top ten. The CDR3 sequence is 15 residues long. Germline V gene data show CDR1 as SGHRS and CDR2 as YFSETQ. V shed 2 bases and J 6 bases; nucleotides not matched to a gene: 7. This entry belongs to a study of technical replicates of blood from a few donors. Input material: PBMCs. The sequence was obtained from a human donor in good health. Some clones in this sample may be carry-over from other donors' samples. The J gene is TRBJ2-7, the V gene TRBV5-1, with TRBD1 matching over 11 bases. The CDR3 reads CASSLGDRGSSEQYF. DNA for the CDR3: TGCGCCAGCAGCTTAGGGGACAGGGGGTCATCCGAGCAGTACTTC.